This T cell receptor (beta chain) was profiled in a study of persistence of HIV-infected CD4 T cells (dated by TCRdb to about 2020). In the study overall: The study isolated CMV- and HIV-1 Gag-responding CD4+ T cells from ART-treated individuals to examine antigen-driven clonal expansion of HIV-1-infected cells. The clonality of all cells in each sorted population was measured by TCRbeta sequencing, and the clonality of infected cells was measured by proviral sequencing. The median time the participants had spent on suppressive ART was over six years. Peripheral blood samples of up to about 200 mL were obtained at multiple time points, with the exception of two participants, for whom leukapheresis was performed at a single time point. In the cross-participant TCR cluster analysis, fewer than 10 participants were included for CMV and roughly 7 participants were included for Gag. General conclusions and limits of the study: Significantly lower TCRbeta richness was observed in CMV- and Gag-responding cells than in anti-CD3/anti-CD28-responding cells, and higher oligoclonality was observed in CMV-responding cells than in CD3/CD28-stimulated and Gag-responding cells. Because the TCR analyses were done in bulk, restricting them to just the rare CMV-responding cells that actually carried HIV-1 proviruses was not possible. Enrichment of degenerate expanded CDR3beta sequences was found in antigen-responding cells, suggesting convergent selection of CD4+ responses to CMV and Gag. A correlation was observed between TCR oligoclonality and proviral oligoclonality within the same sorted populations. Only a small number of individuals took part in the study, and only a limited range of antigens was tested.

The sample's treatment or condition, from its label and the paper: suppressive antiretroviral therapy. A pool of overlapping 15-mer peptides from HIV-1 Gag, at around 1 ug per peptide per mL, was used to stimulate the cells. Memory populations depleted of antigen-responding cells were obtained by sorting nonresponding CD40L-negative CD69-negative CD45RO-high memory CD4+ T cells. Participants were HIV-1-infected adults who started suppressive ART during chronic infection. For at least 4 years, participants had undetectable plasma HIV-1 RNA, below 50 copies/mL. To be included, participants needed a CD4+ T cell count above 400 cells/uL and a positive CMV serology. Before stimulation, PBMCs were isolated using density centrifugation and depleted of CD8+ T cells. Stimulation of CD8-depleted PBMCs was carried out for roughly 19 hours with anti-CD28/CD49d costimulation, CD40-blocking antibody and enfuvirtide, to prevent new infections. Cell sorting was performed on a Beckman Coulter MoFlo Legacy or XDP sorter, and dead cells were excluded with propidium iodide. The QIAamp DNA Mini Kit was used for genomic DNA extraction from samples above one million cells, and the Quick-DNA Microprep Kit was used otherwise.

In regard to this clone: Its cognate antigen has yet to be identified. The record has no base qualities; no much larger clone is one base away.

The immunoSEQ hsTCRB assay version 4 in survey mode was used to sequence TCRbeta repertoires from genomic DNA. Genomic DNA was diluted to 7.5 to 10 ng/uL, and up to about 1 ug per sample was used for TCRbeta sequencing. Processing in the source paper ran as follows. ImmunoSeq Analyzer 3.0 was used for analysis of TCRbeta data, and diversity was computed on productive nucleotide rearrangements. Using the Immunarch R package, the improved Chao index served to estimate lower-bound TCR diversity and the Gini coefficient served to estimate clonality. Different nucleotide rearrangements encoding the same CDR3beta amino acid sequence were counted as distinct clonotypes. Differential abundance analysis found TCRbeta sequences that were significantly enriched in antigen-responding cells compared with anti-CD3/anti-CD28-activated cells. GLIPH2 grouped TCRs by predicted peptide-MHC specificity, both within each participant and across combined participant data sets. In its TCRdb copy, this immuneACCESS table keeps in-frame sequences only and misses some clones. Where compared with another copy, unresolved V genes explain less than half of these, and the others have no known cause. Clone size and V and J calls were adopted from that table, with D and trimming inferred from the DNA. The sample has about 60,000 clones on record, about four fifths of them singletons. The ten largest clones capture around 1.7% of the sample.

The clonotype originates from an adult man with HIV who was CMV-seropositive. Sequencing was performed on CD4+ T cells sorted from PBMCs after roughly 18-hour stimulation, taken from a patient who received antiretroviral therapy. Interpreted using the paper, the cell subset or site label stands for: CD40L-CD69- CD45RO-high memory CD4 T cells not responding to Gag peptides.

CDR3 protein: CASSLKFSFYGYTF. DNA sequence: TGTGCCAGCAGCTTGAAATTTAGCTTCTATGGCTACACCTTC. The receptor chain draws on TRBV5-6 and TRBJ1-2; no confident D gene assignment can be made. Reading from cysteine to phenylalanine, the CDR3 counts 14 amino acids. The read is trimmed to its CDR3 DNA, 42 bases read in frame from base 1. From a lookup of the germline V gene, CDR1 and CDR2 are SGHDT and YYEEEE. V gives up 1 base and J gives up 4 bases, and the segment between their germline ends measures 11 bases. With the portions outside the CDR3 filled from the reference TRBV5-6 and TRBJ1-2 genes, the complete variable region becomes DAGVTQSPTHLIKTRGQQVTLRCSPKSGHDTVSWYQQALGQGPQFIFQYYEEEERQRGNFPDRFSGHQFPNYSSELNVNALLLGDSALYLCASSLKFSFYGYTFGSGTRLTVV.